This passage covers 30 T cell receptor beta chains from one sample sequenced in a study of blood T cell repertoires in COVID-19. Assay used: immunoSEQ multiplex PCR; TCRdb lists only in-frame clones, some missing. The sample yields around 270,000 clones, about 89% seen once. What was sequenced was peripheral blood. These receptors all come from a man in his forties who had recovered from COVID-19.

The genes are TRBV5-1 and TRBJ2-2; 7 nucleotides agree with TRBD1. CDR1 and CDR2 (germline): SGHRS, YFSETQ. V lost 7 bases and J lost 4; bases outside the gene matches: 10. The CDR3 runs 15 residues. CDR3 sequence reads: CASYLTGASTGELFF. The CDR3 DNA is TGCGCCAGCTACTTAACAGGGGCCTCCACCGGGGAGCTGTTTTTT.

Worth noting for this clone: One junction end disagrees with the germline gene, perhaps due to a read error. This chain joins TRBV6-4 and TRBJ2-7; D gene uncertain. Germline V lookup: CDR1 MRHNA, CDR2 SNTAGT. The CDR3 runs 11 residues. The CDR3 region has the DNA TGTGCCAGCAGTCTGGTCCGGTCGGGTCACTTC. It is translated as CASSLVRSGHF.

This clone is a singleton in its sample. The chain recombines TRBV2 with TRBJ2-5, with unresolved D. V was cut by 5 bases and J by 5 bases, with 12 bases left in between. CDR3 size: 13 residues. Germline CDR1 reads SNHLY; CDR2 reads FYNNEI. The CDR3 is CASSPRFVETQYF. CDR3 bases: TGTGCCAGCAGTCCGAGATTTGTGGAGACCCAGTACTTC.

The chain joins TRBV5-4 to TRBJ2-5; D is possibly TRBD1 (6 bases). The CDR3 covers 14 residues. Germline V lookup: CDR1 SGHNT, CDR2 YYREEE (reference sequence). V was trimmed by 7 bases and J by 1 base, leaving 14 bases between them. In DNA form, the CDR3 reads TGTGCCAGCGGAATGGGGGCGACCCAAGAGACCCAGTACTTC. Protein: CASGMGATQETQYF.

The V gene is TRBV28, the J gene TRBJ2-7, with TRBD1 matching 9 bases. Germline V gene sequence: CDR1 MDHEN, CDR2 SYDVKM. After removal of 3 bases from V and 6 bases from J, the junction contained 6 bases not matched to a gene. The CDR3 covers 14 residues. In DNA, the CDR3 is TGTGCCAGCAGTTTTCCGGGACAGGGTGGCGAGCAGTACTTC. Its protein is CASSFPGQGGEQYF.

V is TRBV7-9 and J is TRBJ1-4; 9 bases map to TRBD1. The CDR3 has 14 residues. V lost 6 bases, J lost 6 bases, and 5 bases stayed unmatched. Germline V gene sequence: CDR1 SEHNR, CDR2 FQNEAQ (reference sequence). CDR3 nucleotides: TGTGCCAGCAGTCCGGACAGGGGTGATGAAAAACTGTTTTTT. Amino acid sequence: CASSPDRGDEKLFF.

This chain connects TRBV7-8 to TRBJ2-4; the match to TRBD2 covers 15 bases. There are 20 residues in the CDR3. Germline trimming cut 2 bases from V and 3 bases from J; bases unmatched to any gene: 11. Germline-derived CDR1 and CDR2 are SGHVS and FQNEAQ. CDR3 DNA sequence: TGTGCCAGCAGCTTACCCGGACTAGCGGGGGGGCCGGGAGGCAAAAACATTCAGTACTTC. Translation: CASSLPGLAGGPGGKNIQYF.

This clone is a singleton in its sample. The chain has TRBV2 and TRBJ2-7; D uncertain. This CDR3 has 13 residues. Germline CDR1 SNHLY, CDR2 FYNNEI. V was cut by 8 bases and J by 8 bases, with 19 bases left in between. CDR3 nucleotides: TGTGCCAGCGCCTTGGGTGGAGCCGGCCAGCAGTACTTC. Residues: CASALGGAGQQYF.

The V gene is TRBV6-2 or TRBV6-3, the J gene TRBJ1-1; D is undetermined. Per the germline V gene, CDR1 is MNHEY and CDR2 is SVGEGT. Deletions cut 3 bases from V and 1 base from J, with 6 bases between. This CDR3 has 13 residues. CDR3 loop: CASSYRGNTEAFF. The CDR3 DNA reads TGTGCCAGCAGTTATCGCGGGAACACTGAAGCTTTCTTT.

The V call is TRBV19, the J call TRBJ1-2; 7 bases agree with TRBD1. The CDR3 is 15 residues long. Germline loops: CDR1 LNHDA, CDR2 SQIVND (reference sequence). The V segment lost 6 bases and the J segment 5 bases; nucleotides outside the gene matches: 12. CDR3 loop: CASRGTAAVYYGYTF. Written as DNA, the CDR3 is TGTGCCAGTAGGGGGACAGCAGCGGTTTATTATGGCTACACCTTC.

The V call is TRBV6-5, the J call TRBJ2-2, with D maybe TRBD1 (6 bases). The CDR3 sequence is 14 residues long. The germline gives CDR1 MNHEY, CDR2 SVGAGI. V lost 0 bases and J lost 6, with 8 bases in between. CDR3 bases: TGTGCCAGCAGTTACTCGGGGGCGGCCGGGGAGCTGTTTTTT. This sequence encodes CASSYSGAAGELFF.

The chain joins TRBV11-2 to TRBJ2-7; 9 bases are shared with TRBD1. Germline values: CDR1 SGHAT, CDR2 FQNNGV. The V and J ends lost 5 bases and 4 bases, in that order; junction bases with no gene match: 6. The CDR3 runs 14 residues. The CDR3 DNA reads as TGTGCCAGCAGCACCACAGGGGGCTCGTACGAGCAGTACTTC. Its protein is CASSTTGGSYEQYF. Full variable domain (outside the CDR3, taken from reference TRBV11-2 and TRBJ2-7): EAGVAQSPRYKIIEKRQSVAFWCNPISGHATLYWYQQILGQGPKLLIQFQNNGVVDDSQLPKDRFSAERLKGVDSTLKIQPAKLEDSAVYLCASSTTGGSYEQYFGPGTRLTVT.

This chain uses TRBV10-3 with TRBJ2-1; D is possibly TRBD1 (7 bases). V dropped 5 bases and J dropped 5 bases, with 16 bases sitting between them. The CDR3 loop spans 15 amino acids. Germline loops: CDR1 ENHRY, CDR2 SYGVKD. CDR3 bases: TGTGCCATCAGTCTACAGACAGGGAGGCACAATGAGCAGTTCTTC. Its translation is CAISLQTGRHNEQFF.

The chain is built from TRBV19 and TRBJ2-3; 12 bases map to TRBD2. V trimming: 3 bases; J trimming: 0 bases; junction bases outside the gene matches: 16. The germline CDR1 and CDR2 sequences are LNHDA and SQIVND (reference sequence). This CDR3 has 21 residues. CDR3 nucleotides: TGTGCCAGTAGTATCACTAGGCTAGCGGGGGGGTCCCCCTTAAGCACAGATACGCAGTATTTT. Translation gives CASSITRLAGGSPLSTDTQYF.

The chain has TRBV10-3 and TRBJ1-2; D gene unclear. Trimming pared 6 bases from V and 4 bases from J, leaving 15 bases between. In germline, CDR1 is ENHRY, CDR2 SYGVKD. The CDR3 length is 14 residues. The CDR3 is CAISDISPGYGYTF. CDR3 bases: TGTGCCATCAGCGACATATCTCCAGGCTATGGCTACACCTTC.

This chain joins TRBV19 and TRBJ2-7; perhaps TRBD1 as D (6 bases). The CDR3 has 14 amino acids. V was cut by 2 bases and J by 0 bases, with 8 bases left in between. Germline V gives CDR1 LNHDA, CDR2 SQIVND (reference sequence). The CDR3 loop is CASSITGISYEQYF. The CDR3 coding sequence is TGTGCCAGTAGTATAACAGGGATCTCCTACGAGCAGTACTTC.

Regarding this clone: Additional DNA sequences in this sample encode the identical CDR3. The genes are TRBV9 and TRBJ2-7; TRBD2 agrees at 10 bases. The CDR3 runs 14 residues. Trimming took 0 bases from V and 3 from J; bases not matched to a gene: 0. CDR1 and CDR2 from the germline V gene are SGDLS and YYNGEE. Here the CDR3 DNA reads TGTGCCAGCAGCGTAGGACTAGCGGGCTACGAGCAGTACTTC. Protein sequence: CASSVGLAGYEQYF.

Remarks on this clone: Other DNA sequences within the sample encode an identical CDR3. This chain uses TRBV11-3 with TRBJ2-3; tentative D call: TRBD2 (6 bases). The V end was cut by 0 bases, the J end by 3 bases, with 7 bases between. Germline CDR1 is SGHNT and CDR2 is YENEEA. The CDR3 totals 14 residues. CDR3 sequence: CASSLDGSTDTQYF. For the CDR3, the DNA is TGTGCCAGCAGCTTAGACGGGAGTACAGATACGCAGTATTTT.

V is TRBV18 and J is TRBJ1-6, with D possibly being TRBD1 (6 bases). The length of the CDR3 is 14 residues. CDR1 is KGHSH and CDR2 is LQKENI in the germline V gene. With 3 bases removed from V and 10 bases from J, the gap between germline ends came to 13 bases. The CDR3 DNA reads as TGTGCCAGCTCACCCGCAGGGGATGGGTCACCCCTCCACTTT. Amino acid sequence: CASSPAGDGSPLHF. Drawing the rest from reference TRBV18 and TRBJ1-6, the complete variable domain is NAGVMQNPRHLVRRRGQEARLRCSPMKGHSHVYWYRQLPEEGLKFMVYLQKENIIDESGMPKERFSAEFPKEGPSILRIQQVVRGDSAAYFCASSPAGDGSPLHFGNGTRLTVT.

This clone was counted between two and nine times. The V call is TRBV9, the J call TRBJ2-1; D is possibly TRBD2 (5 bases). V shed 0 bases and J shed 5 bases, with 15 bases lying between them. The CDR3 extends over 16 amino acids. The V gene's germline CDR1 is SGDLS and CDR2 YYNGEE. CDR3 protein: CASSVGSRDRNNEQFF. CDR3 DNA sequence: TGTGCCAGCAGCGTAGGTAGTCGGGATCGGAACAATGAGCAGTTCTTC.

The CDR3 DNA reads as TGTGCCAGTAGTAGAACGGGCTCTGGAAACACCATATATTTT. This translates into CASSRTGSGNTIYF. The chain is built from TRBV19 and TRBJ1-3; no definite D call. The germline gives CDR1 LNHDA, CDR2 SQIVND (reference sequence). This CDR3 has 14 amino acids. V was pared by 4 bases and J by 0 bases, with 7 bases between. Together with reference TRBV19 and TRBJ1-3, the CDR3 gives the full variable domain: DGGITQSPKYLFRKEGQNVTLSCEQNLNHDAMYWYRQDPGQGLRLIYYSQIVNDFQKGDIAEGYSVSREKKESFPLTVTSAQKNPTAFYLCASSRTGSGNTIYFGEGSWLTVV.

The V call is TRBV4-3, the J call TRBJ1-1; unclear D gene. The V end was cut by 4 bases, the J end by 3 bases, with 9 bases between. In germline, CDR1 is LGHNA, CDR2 YSLEER. The CDR3 length is 13 residues. Here the CDR3 DNA reads TGCGCCAGCAGCCTCACCCGGTACACTGAAGCTTTCTTT. Translating gives CASSLTRYTEAFF.

The chain joins TRBV7-2 to TRBJ2-5, with 11 bases fitting TRBD2. Per germline, CDR1 SGHTA and CDR2 FQGNSA. The CDR3 is made up of 18 amino acids. V lost 4 bases and J lost 2; bases outside the gene matches: 12. CDR3 region: CASSSDGASGRSQETQYF. In DNA form, the CDR3 reads TGTGCCAGCAGCTCCGACGGGGCTAGCGGGAGGAGTCAAGAGACCCAGTACTTC.

V usage is TRBV7-2 and J usage is TRBJ1-2; D not certain. Trimming left V 3 bases short and J 2 bases short, with 22 bases between. Germline V gene sequence: CDR1 SGHTA, CDR2 FQGNSA. The CDR3 length is 18 residues. The CDR3 nucleotides are TGTGCCAGCAGCTTGCAAGGAGGCAGGCAACTTTCAAACTATGGCTACACCTTC. Its protein is CASSLQGGRQLSNYGYTF.

The chain is built from TRBV7-6 and TRBJ1-1; 8 bases match TRBD1. The CDR3 has 15 residues. Unmatched junction bases numbered 6, after V lost 1 base and J lost 5 bases. CDR1 and CDR2 from the germline V gene are SGHVS and FNYEAQ. The CDR3 DNA sequence: TGTGCCAGCAGCTTAGTTGCAGGGGGCAGTACTGAAGCTTTCTTT. The encoded protein is CASSLVAGGSTEAFF.

The chain uses TRBV3-1 (or the pseudogene TRBV3-2) and TRBJ2-1; possible D gene TRBD2, 5 bases. CDR1 LGHDT and CDR2 YNNKEL come from the germline V gene (reference sequence). Trimming shortened V by 3 bases and J by 1 base, and 10 bases separated the two germline ends. There are 15 residues in the CDR3. The CDR3: CASSHRTGSYNEQFF. DNA for the CDR3: TGTGCCAGCAGCCACCGGACGGGGTCCTACAATGAGCAGTTCTTC.

The chain couples TRBV7-6 to TRBJ2-3; 9 nucleotides agree with TRBD1. The V and J ends lost 1 base and 3 bases, in that order; junction bases with no gene match: 8. This CDR3 comprises 17 residues. Germline CDR1 is SGHVS and CDR2 is FNYEAQ. The CDR3 spells CASSLVGGQGRTDTQYF. CDR3 bases: TGTGCCAGCAGCTTAGTAGGTGGACAGGGGCGGACAGATACGCAGTATTTT.

The V call is TRBV2, the J call TRBJ2-1; 7 nucleotides align to TRBD2. The CDR3 has 17 residues. V shed 3 bases, J shed 2 bases, and the junction held 10 bases outside the gene matches. In germline, CDR1 is SNHLY, CDR2 FYNNEI. The CDR3: CASSDPRREPTYNEQFF. The CDR3 coding sequence is TGTGCCAGCAGTGACCCGCGGCGGGAGCCTACCTACAATGAGCAGTTCTTC.

This rearrangement joins TRBV7-3 to TRBJ2-2, with TRBD2 matching over 8 bases. Trimming removed 2 bases from V and 7 bases from J; junction bases left unmatched: 6. This CDR3 is built from 15 residues. In germline, CDR1 is SGHTA, CDR2 FQGTGA. The CDR3 DNA sequence: TGTGCCAGCAGCTTAGGCGGGAGGACGATCGGGGAGCTGTTTTTT. It is translated as CASSLGGRTIGELFF.

The chain joins TRBV5-4 to TRBJ2-1; the match to TRBD1 covers 12 bases. V shed 1 base and J 9 bases; nucleotides not matched to a gene: 5. This CDR3 is 15 amino acids long. CDR1 is SGHNT and CDR2 is YYREEE in the germline V gene (reference sequence). The CDR3 protein is CASSLTGQGASEQFF. The CDR3 DNA follows: TGTGCCAGCAGCTTGACGGGACAGGGGGCGTCTGAGCAGTTCTTC. Full variable domain (rest looked up from reference TRBV5-4 and TRBJ2-1): ETGVTQSPTHLIKTRGQQVTLRCSSQSGHNTVSWYQQALGQGPQFIFQYYREEENGRGNFPPRFSGLQFPNYSSELNVNALELDDSALYLCASSLTGQGASEQFFGPGTRLTVL.